The T cell receptor (beta chain) under discussion was sequenced for a study of cytomegalovirus exposure and HLA in healthy donors. Study-wide points: Later examination showed HLA-associated TCR beta chains had greater clonal expansion than equally common others. The study recorded 150 to 200 TCR beta chains that were cytomegalovirus-associated. In an earlier analysis, productive rearrangement rates for most beta V segments clustered near 87% or 30%.

The PCR was carried out with 60 Vbeta primers and 13 Jbeta primers. Clones were sequenced by immunoSEQ multiplex PCR, and TCRdb holds only the in-frame ones, with some missing. The data contain 120,000 to 150,000 clones, 60% to 85% of them singletons. As for this clone: Its specificity is not known.

CDR3 length: 13 residues. Trimming removed 4 bases at V and 5 bases at J, with 11 bases between. In germline, CDR1 is MNHNY, CDR2 SVGAGI (reference sequence). This TCR was recovered from a middle-aged woman in good health and CMV-seropositive. The V call is TRBV6-6, the J call TRBJ1-1, with a possible D match to TRBD1 (5 bases). Sequenced material: PBMCs. CDR3 nucleotide sequence: TGTGCCAGCAGTTCGACAGCCCAAACTGAAGCTTTCTTT. The encoded protein is CASSSTAQTEAFF.